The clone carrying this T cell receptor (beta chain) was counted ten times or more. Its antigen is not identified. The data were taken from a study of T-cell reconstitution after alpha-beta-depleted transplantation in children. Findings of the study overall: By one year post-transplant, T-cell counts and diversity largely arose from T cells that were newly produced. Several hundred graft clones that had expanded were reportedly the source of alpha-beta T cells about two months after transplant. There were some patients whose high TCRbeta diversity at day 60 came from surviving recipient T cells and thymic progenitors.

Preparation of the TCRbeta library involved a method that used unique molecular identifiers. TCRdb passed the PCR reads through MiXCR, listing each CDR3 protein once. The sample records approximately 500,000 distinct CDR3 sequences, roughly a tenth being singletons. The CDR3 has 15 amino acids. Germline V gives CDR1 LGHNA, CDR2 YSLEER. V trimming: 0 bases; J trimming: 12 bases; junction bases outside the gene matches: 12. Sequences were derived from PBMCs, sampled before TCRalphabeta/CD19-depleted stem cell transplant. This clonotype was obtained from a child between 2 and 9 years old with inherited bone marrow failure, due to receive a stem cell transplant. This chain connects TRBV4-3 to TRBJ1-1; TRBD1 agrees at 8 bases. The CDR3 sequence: CASSQDRYRGVGTFF. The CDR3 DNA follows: TGCGCCAGCAGCCAAGATCGTTACAGGGGGGTCGGTACTTTCTTT.